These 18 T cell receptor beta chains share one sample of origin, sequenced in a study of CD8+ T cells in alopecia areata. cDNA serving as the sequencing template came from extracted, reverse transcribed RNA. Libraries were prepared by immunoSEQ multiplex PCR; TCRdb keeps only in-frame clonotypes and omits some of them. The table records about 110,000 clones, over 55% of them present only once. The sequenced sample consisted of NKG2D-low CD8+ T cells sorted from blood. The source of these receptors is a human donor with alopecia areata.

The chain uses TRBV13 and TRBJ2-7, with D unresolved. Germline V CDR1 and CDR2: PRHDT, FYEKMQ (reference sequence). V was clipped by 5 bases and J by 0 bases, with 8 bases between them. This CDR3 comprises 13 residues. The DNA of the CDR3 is TGTGCCAGCAGCCCGCGTAGCTCCTACGAGCAGTACTTC. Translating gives CASSPRSSYEQYF.

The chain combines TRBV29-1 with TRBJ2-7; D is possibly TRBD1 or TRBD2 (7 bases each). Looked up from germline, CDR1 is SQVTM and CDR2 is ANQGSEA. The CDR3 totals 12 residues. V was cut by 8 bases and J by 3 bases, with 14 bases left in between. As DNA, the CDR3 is TGCAGCACCAGGGGGGGTGACTACGAGCAGTACTTC. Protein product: CSTRGGDYEQYF.

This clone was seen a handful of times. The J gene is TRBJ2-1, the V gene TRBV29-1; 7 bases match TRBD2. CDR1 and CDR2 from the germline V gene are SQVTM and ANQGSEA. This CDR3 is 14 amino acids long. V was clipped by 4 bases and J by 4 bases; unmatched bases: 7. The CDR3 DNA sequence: TGCAGCGTTGGCGGGGAGGGTTATTACAATGAGCAGTTCTTC. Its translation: CSVGGEGYYNEQFF.

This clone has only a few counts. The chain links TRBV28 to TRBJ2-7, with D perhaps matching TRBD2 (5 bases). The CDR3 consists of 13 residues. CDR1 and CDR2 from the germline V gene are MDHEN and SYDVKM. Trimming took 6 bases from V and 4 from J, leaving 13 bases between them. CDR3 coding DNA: TGTGCCAGCAGCCTGGGGAGACCGTACGAGCAGTACTTC. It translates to CASSLGRPYEQYF.

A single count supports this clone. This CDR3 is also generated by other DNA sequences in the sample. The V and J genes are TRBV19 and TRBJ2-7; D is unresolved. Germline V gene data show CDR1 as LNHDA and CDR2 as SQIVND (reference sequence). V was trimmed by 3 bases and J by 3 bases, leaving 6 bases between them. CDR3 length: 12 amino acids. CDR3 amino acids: CASSMTGYEQYF. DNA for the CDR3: TGTGCCAGTAGTATGACTGGCTACGAGCAGTACTTC. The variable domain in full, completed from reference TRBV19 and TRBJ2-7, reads DGGITQSPKYLFRKEGQNVTLSCEQNLNHDAMYWYRQDPGQGLRLIYYSQIVNDFQKGDIAEGYSVSREKKESFPLTVTSAQKNPTAFYLCASSMTGYEQYFGPGTRLTVT.

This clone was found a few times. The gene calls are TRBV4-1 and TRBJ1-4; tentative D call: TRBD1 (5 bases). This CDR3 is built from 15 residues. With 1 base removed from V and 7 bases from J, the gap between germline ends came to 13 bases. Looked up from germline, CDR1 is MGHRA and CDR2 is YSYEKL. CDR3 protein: CASSQVIREGEKLFF. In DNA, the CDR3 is TGCGCCAGCAGCCAAGTTATCAGGGAAGGTGAAAAACTGTTTTTT.

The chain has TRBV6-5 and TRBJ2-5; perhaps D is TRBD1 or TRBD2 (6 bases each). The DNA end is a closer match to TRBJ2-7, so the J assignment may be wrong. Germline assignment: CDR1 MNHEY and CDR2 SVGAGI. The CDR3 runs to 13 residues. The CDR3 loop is CASSWRGSYEQYF. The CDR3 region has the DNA TGTGCCAGCAGCTGGAGGGGGTCCTACGAGCAGTACTTC.

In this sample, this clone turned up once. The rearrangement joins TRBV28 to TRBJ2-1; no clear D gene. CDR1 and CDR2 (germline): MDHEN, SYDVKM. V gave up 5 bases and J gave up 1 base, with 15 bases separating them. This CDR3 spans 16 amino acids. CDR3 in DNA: TGTGCCAGCAGTCCCGCCCAGTGGTCGTCCTACAATGAGCAGTTCTTC. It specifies CASSPAQWSSYNEQFF.

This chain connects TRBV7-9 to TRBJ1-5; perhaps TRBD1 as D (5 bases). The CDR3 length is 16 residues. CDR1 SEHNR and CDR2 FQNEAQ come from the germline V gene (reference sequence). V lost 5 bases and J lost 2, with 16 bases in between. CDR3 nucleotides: TGTGCCAGCAGCCCCGCCGGGGGTATTCGCAATCAGCCCCAGCATTTT. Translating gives CASSPAGGIRNQPQHF.

CDR3: CASSVAAGVSYEQFF. In nucleotides, the CDR3 is TGTGCCAGCAGCGTAGCAGCGGGAGTGTCCTATGAGCAGTTCTTC. This chain links TRBV9 with TRBJ2-1; TRBD2 aligns across 8 bases. This CDR3 has 15 residues. V was pared by 0 bases and J by 8 bases, with 7 bases of the junction left unmatched. Looked up from germline, CDR1 is SGDLS and CDR2 is YYNGEE.

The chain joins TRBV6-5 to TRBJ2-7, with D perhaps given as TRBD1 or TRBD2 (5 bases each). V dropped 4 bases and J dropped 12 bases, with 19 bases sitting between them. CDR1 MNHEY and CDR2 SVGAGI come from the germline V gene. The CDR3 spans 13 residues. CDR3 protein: CASSSPGRTAPYF. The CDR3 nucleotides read TGTGCCAGCAGTTCCCCGGGACGAACCGCGCCGTACTTC.

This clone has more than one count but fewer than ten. DNA of the CDR3: TGTGCCAGCAGTGGGCCAGGGGGCGATTCTGGGGCCAACGTCCTGACTTTC. Translation gives CASSGPGGDSGANVLTF. The chain recombines TRBV6-4 with TRBJ2-6; TRBD1 aligns across 8 bases. This CDR3 comprises 17 residues. Looked up from germline, CDR1 is MRHNA and CDR2 is SNTAGT. Germline trimming cut 4 bases from V and 1 base from J; bases unmatched to any gene: 6.

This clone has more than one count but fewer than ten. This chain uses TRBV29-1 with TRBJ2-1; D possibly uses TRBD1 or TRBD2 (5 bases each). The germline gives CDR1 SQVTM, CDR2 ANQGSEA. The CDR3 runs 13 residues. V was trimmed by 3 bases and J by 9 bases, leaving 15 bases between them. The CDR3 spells CSVDGGRGTEQFF. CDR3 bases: TGCAGCGTTGATGGTGGGAGAGGGACTGAGCAGTTCTTC.

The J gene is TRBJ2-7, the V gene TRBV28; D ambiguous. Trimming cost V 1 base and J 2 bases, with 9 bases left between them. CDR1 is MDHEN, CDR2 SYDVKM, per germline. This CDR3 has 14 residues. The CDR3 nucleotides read TGTGCCAGCAGTTTATCGGCACGAACCTACGAGCAGTACTTC. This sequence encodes CASSLSARTYEQYF. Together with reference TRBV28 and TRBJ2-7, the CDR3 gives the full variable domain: DVKVTQSSRYLVKRTGEKVFLECVQDMDHENMFWYRQDPGLGLRLIYFSYDVKMKEKGDIPEGYSVSREKKERFSLILESASTNQTSMYLCASSLSARTYEQYFGPGTRLTVT.

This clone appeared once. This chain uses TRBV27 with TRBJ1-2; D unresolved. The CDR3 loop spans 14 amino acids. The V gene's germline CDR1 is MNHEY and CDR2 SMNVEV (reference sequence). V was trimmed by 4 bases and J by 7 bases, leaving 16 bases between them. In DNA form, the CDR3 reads TGTGCCAGCAGTTCAATAGACGGATATGGTGGCTACACCTTC. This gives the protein CASSSIDGYGGYTF.

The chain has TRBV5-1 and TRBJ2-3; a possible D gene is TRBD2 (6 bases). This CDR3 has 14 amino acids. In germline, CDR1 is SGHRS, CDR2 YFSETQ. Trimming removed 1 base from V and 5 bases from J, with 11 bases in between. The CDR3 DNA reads TGCGCCAGCAGCTTGACGGGAGCTCGAGATACGCAGTATTTT. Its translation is CASSLTGARDTQYF.

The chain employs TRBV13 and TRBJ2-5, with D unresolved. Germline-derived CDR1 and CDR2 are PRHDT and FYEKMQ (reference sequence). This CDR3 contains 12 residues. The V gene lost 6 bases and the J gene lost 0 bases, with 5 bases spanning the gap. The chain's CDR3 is CASSQNQETQYF. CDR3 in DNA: TGTGCCAGCAGTCAGAACCAAGAGACCCAGTACTTC.

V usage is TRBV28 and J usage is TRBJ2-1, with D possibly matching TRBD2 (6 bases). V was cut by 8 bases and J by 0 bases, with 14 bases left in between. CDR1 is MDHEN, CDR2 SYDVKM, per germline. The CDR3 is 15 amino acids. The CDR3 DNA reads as TGTGCCAGCTGCGTAGCGGCCCTCTCCTACAATGAGCAGTTCTTC. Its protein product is CASCVAALSYNEQFF.